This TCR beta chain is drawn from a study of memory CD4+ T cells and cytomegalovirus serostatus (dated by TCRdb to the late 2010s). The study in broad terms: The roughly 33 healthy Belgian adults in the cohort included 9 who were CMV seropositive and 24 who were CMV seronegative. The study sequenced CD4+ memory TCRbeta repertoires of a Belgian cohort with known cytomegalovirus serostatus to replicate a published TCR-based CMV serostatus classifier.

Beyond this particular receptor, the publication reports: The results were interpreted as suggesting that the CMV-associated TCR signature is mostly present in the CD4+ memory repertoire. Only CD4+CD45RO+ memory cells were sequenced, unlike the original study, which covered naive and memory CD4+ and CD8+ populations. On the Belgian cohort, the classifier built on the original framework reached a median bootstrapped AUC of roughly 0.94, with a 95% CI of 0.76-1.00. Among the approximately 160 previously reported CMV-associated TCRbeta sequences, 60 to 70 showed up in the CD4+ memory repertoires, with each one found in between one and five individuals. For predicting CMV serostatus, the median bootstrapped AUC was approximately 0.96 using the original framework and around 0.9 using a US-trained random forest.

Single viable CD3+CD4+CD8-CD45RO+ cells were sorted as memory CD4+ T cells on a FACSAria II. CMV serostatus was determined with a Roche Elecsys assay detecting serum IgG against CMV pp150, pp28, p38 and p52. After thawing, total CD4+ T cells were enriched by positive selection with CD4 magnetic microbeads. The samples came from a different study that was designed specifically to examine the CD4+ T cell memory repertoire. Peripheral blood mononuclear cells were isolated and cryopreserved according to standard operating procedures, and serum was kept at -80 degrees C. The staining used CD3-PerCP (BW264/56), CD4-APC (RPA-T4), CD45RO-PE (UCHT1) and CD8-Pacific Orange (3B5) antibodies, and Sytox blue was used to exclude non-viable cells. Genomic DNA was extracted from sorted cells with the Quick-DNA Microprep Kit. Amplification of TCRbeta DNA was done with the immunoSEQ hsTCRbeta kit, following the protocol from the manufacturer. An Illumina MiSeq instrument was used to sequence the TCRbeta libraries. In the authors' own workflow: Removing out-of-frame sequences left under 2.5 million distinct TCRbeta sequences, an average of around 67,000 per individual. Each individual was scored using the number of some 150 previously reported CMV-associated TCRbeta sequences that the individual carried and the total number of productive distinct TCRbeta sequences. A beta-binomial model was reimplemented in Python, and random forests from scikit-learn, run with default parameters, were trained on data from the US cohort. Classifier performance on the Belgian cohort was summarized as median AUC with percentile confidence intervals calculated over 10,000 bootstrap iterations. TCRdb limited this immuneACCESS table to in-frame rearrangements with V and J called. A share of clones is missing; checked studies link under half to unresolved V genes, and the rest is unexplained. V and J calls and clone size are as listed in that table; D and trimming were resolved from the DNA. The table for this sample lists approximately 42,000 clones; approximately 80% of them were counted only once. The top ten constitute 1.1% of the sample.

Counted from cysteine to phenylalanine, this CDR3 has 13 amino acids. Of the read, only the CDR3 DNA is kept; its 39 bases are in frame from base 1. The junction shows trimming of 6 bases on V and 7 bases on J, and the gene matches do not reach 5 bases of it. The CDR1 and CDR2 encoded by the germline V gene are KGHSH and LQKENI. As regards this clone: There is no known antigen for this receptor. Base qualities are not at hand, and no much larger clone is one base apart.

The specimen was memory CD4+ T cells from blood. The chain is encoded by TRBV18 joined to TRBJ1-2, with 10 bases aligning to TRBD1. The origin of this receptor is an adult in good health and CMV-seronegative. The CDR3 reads CASSPGQGFGYTF. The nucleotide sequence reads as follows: TGTGCCAGCTCTCCGGGACAGGGGTTTGGCTACACCTTC.